The 10 T cell receptor beta chains presented below share a single source sample, sequenced in a study of cytomegalovirus exposure and HLA in healthy donors. Only in-frame clones appear in the TCRdb table, and some are missing; sequencing was by immunoSEQ multiplex PCR. The table lists about 200,000 clones, about 81% of them singletons. Sample: PBMCs. The source is a woman aged 25 to 45 in good health and CMV-seronegative.

J is TRBJ2-7 and V is TRBV11-2, with D maybe TRBD2 (5 bases). Germline-derived CDR1 and CDR2 are SGHAT and FQNNGV. This CDR3 has 14 amino acids. Trimming took 0 bases from V and 2 from J, leaving 8 bases between them. The CDR3 spells CASSLEAATYEQYF. CDR3 bases: TGTGCCAGCAGCTTAGAAGCGGCAACCTACGAGCAGTACTTC.

The chain recombines TRBV9 with TRBJ2-2; D gene ambiguous. The CDR3 loop spans 16 amino acids. Between the trimmed V and J ends, which lost 2 bases and 0 bases, there was a span of 11 bases. From germline, CDR1 is SGDLS and CDR2 YYNGEE. The CDR3 nucleotides read TGTGCCAGCAGCGTGGCGGCACTCGCGAACACCGGGGAGCTGTTTTTT. Protein: CASSVAALANTGELFF.

This chain uses TRBV2 with TRBJ1-2, with a possible D match to TRBD1 (5 bases). The CDR3 runs 14 residues. V lost 0 bases to trimming and J lost 6 bases, with 11 bases between them. CDR1 SNHLY and CDR2 FYNNEI come from the germline V gene. Here the CDR3 reads CASSEARQHHGYTF. The CDR3, as DNA: TGTGCCAGCAGTGAAGCGCGACAGCACCATGGCTACACCTTC.

V usage is TRBV11-2 and J usage is TRBJ1-1, with 7 bases that match TRBD1. In germline, CDR1 is SGHAT, CDR2 FQNNGV. The CDR3 totals 14 residues. V lost 3 bases and J lost 2; bases outside the gene matches: 3. CDR3 nucleotide sequence: TGTGCCAGCAGCTTGTACAGGGGTAACACTGAAGCTTTCTTT. Translating gives CASSLYRGNTEAFF.

The genes are TRBV18 and TRBJ2-1, with 9 positions matching TRBD2. With 4 bases clipped from V and 4 bases from J, the junction kept 5 bases outside the gene matches. The CDR3 spans 15 residues. CDR1 and CDR2 (germline): KGHSH, LQKENI. This CDR3 reads CASSLRTSEYNEQFF. DNA of the CDR3: TGTGCCAGCTCACTCCGGACTAGCGAGTACAATGAGCAGTTCTTC.

V is TRBV4-2 and J is TRBJ2-7, with a possible D match to TRBD2 (5 bases). There are 15 residues in the CDR3. V lost 0 bases and J lost 0, with 9 bases in between. Germline-derived CDR1 and CDR2 are LGHNA and YNFKEQ. The CDR3 DNA reads as TGTGCCAGCAGCCAAGAGGCTAGCTTCTCCTACGAGCAGTACTTC. It translates to CASSQEASFSYEQYF.

V and J are TRBV6-4 and TRBJ2-2, with a weak D call TRBD1 (6 bases). Trimming took 3 bases from V and 5 from J, leaving 10 bases between them. Germline V CDR1 and CDR2: MRHNA, SNTAGT. The CDR3 is 14 residues long. The CDR3 DNA reads TGTGCCAGCAGTGAGTCAGGGGAGACCGGGGAGCTGTTTTTT. Translation gives CASSESGETGELFF.

The chain joins TRBV5-4 to TRBJ1-2; tentative D call: TRBD1 (6 bases). Germline values: CDR1 SGHNT, CDR2 YYREEE (reference sequence). The CDR3 runs 13 residues. Deletions cut 0 bases from V and 4 bases from J, with 7 bases between. The CDR3 bases are TGTGCCAGCAGCTTGGCAGGGGTCTATGGCTACACCTTC. Translated, it gives CASSLAGVYGYTF.

The genes are TRBV5-4 and TRBJ2-2; 10 nucleotides line up with TRBD1. The V gene's germline CDR1 is SGHNT and CDR2 YYREEE (reference sequence). The J segment lost 6 bases and the V segment lost 4 bases, leaving 9 bases of the junction unmatched. The CDR3 loop spans 16 amino acids. CDR3 region: CASSRGQGGRAGELFF. CDR3 bases: TGTGCCAGCAGCCGAGGACAGGGGGGTCGCGCCGGGGAGCTGTTTTTT.

The chain uses TRBV5-1 and TRBJ1-2, with no clear D. The CDR3 extends over 15 amino acids. Germline lookup yields CDR1 SGHRS and CDR2 YFSETQ. The V gene lost 1 base and the J gene lost 5 bases, with 15 bases spanning the gap. CDR3 sequence (DNA): TGCGCCAGCAGCTTGACATCCGAGGGAGGGTATGGCTACACCTTC. Translation gives CASSLTSEGGYGYTF.